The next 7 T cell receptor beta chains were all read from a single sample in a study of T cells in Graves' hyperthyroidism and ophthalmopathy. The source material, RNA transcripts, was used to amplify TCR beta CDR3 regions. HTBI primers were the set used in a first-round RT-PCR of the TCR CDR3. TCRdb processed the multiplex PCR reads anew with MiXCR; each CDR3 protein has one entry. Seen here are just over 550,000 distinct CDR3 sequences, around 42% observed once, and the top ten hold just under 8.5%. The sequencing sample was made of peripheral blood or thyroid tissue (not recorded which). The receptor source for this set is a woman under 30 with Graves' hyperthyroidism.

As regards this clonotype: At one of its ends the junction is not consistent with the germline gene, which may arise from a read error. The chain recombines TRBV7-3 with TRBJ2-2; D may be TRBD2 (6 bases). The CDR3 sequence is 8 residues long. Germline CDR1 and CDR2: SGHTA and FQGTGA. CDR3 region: CASSQGGF. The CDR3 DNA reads TGTGCCAGCAGCCAAGGAGGGTTT.

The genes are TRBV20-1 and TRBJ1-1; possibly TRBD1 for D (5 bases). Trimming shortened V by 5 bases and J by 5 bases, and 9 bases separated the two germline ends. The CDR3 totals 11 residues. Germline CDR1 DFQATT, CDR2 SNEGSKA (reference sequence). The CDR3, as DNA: TGCAGTGCTTTCCAGGGAACTGAAGCTTTCTTT. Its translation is CSAFQGTEAFF.

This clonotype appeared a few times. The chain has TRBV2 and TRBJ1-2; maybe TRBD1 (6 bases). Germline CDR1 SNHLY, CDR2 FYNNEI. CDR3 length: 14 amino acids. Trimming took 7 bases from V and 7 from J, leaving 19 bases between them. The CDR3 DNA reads TGTGCCAGCAATTTTGGAGGGGGGGATTCTGGCTACACCTTC. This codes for CASNFGGGDSGYTF.

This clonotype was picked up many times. The CDR3, as DNA: TGTGCCAGCAGTCAAGAGAGTTCCGGCTACACCTTC. Residues: CASSQESSGYTF. The rearrangement links TRBV2 to TRBJ1-2; D gene unclear. Trimming removed 5 bases from V and 8 bases from J, with 12 bases in between. CDR3 length: 12 amino acids. The germline V gene has CDR1 SNHLY and CDR2 FYNNEI. Full variable domain (remainder filled in from reference TRBV2 and TRBJ1-2): EPEVTQTPSHQVTQMGQEVILRCVPISNHLYFYWYRQILGQKVEFLVSFYNNEISEKSEIFDDQFSVERPDGSNFTLKIRSTKLEDSAMYFCASSQESSGYTFGSGTRLTVV.

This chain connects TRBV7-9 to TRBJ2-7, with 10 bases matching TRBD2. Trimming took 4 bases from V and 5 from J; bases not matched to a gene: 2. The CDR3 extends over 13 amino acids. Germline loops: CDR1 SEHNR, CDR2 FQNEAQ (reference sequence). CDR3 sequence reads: CASSSGTSDEQYF. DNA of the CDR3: TGTGCCAGCAGCTCCGGGACTAGCGACGAGCAGTACTTC.

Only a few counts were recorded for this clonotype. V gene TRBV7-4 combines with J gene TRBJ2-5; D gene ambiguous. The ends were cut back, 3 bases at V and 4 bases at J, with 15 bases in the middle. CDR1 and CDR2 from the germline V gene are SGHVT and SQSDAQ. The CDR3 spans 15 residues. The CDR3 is CASSLRRMGGETQYF. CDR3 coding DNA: TGTGCCAGCAGCTTGAGGCGAATGGGTGGAGAGACCCAGTACTTC.

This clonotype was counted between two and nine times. CDR3 loop: CSVPGTPGLAGDEQYF. CDR3 nucleotides: TGCAGCGTTCCCGGGACCCCGGGGCTAGCGGGCGACGAGCAGTACTTC. V gene TRBV29-1 combines with J gene TRBJ2-7, with TRBD2 matching 8 bases. Looked up from germline, CDR1 is SQVTM and CDR2 is ANQGSEA. This CDR3 is 16 amino acids long. V was clipped by 5 bases and J by 5 bases; unmatched bases: 17.